The 14 T cell receptor beta chains presented below share a single source sample, sequenced in a study of T cell responses to AZD1222 COVID-19 vaccine. Method: immunoSEQ multiplex PCR; TCRdb's copy keeps in-frame clones and lacks some. The repertoire holds around 99,000 clones, with approximately 89% as singletons. The source was peripheral blood, collected 28 days after the second AZD1222 dose. These TCRs come from an adult who received the AZD1222 COVID-19 vaccine.

The chain employs TRBV7-9 and TRBJ1-4, with unresolved D. The germline V and J ends were trimmed by 5 bases and 0 bases, with 7 bases remaining between them. The germline V gene encodes CDR1 SEHNR and CDR2 FQNEAQ (reference sequence). The CDR3 contains 14 residues. CDR3 region: CASSPTSTNEKLFF. The CDR3 coding sequence is TGTGCCAGCAGCCCTACCTCAACTAATGAAAAACTGTTTTTT.

The gene calls are TRBV28 and TRBJ2-7; 7 positions match TRBD2. Per germline, CDR1 MDHEN and CDR2 SYDVKM. The ends lost 4 bases at V and 0 bases at J; junction bases unmatched: 3. The CDR3 sequence is 14 residues long. For the CDR3, the DNA is TGTGCCAGCAGTTATAGCGGGCGCTCCTACGAGCAGTACTTC. This sequence encodes CASSYSGRSYEQYF.

V is TRBV6-5 and J is TRBJ2-7; 12 bases align to TRBD2. The V gene's germline CDR1 is MNHEY and CDR2 SVGAGI. This CDR3 is built from 15 residues. V gave up 5 bases and J gave up 6 bases; unmatched junction bases: 8. CDR3 sequence: CASSQPPGLAGEQYF. The CDR3 nucleotides are TGTGCCAGCAGTCAGCCCCCGGGACTAGCGGGCGAGCAGTACTTC.

The genes are TRBV11-2 and TRBJ2-1; 13 bases are shared with TRBD2. CDR3 length: 16 residues. Trimming removed 5 bases from V and 9 bases from J; junction bases left unmatched: 10. The V gene's germline CDR1 is SGHAT and CDR2 FQNNGV. The CDR3 DNA sequence: TGTGCCAGCAGCAACGAGGGACTAGCGGGGAGTGGTGAGCAGTTCTTC. Translated, it gives CASSNEGLAGSGEQFF.

The chain couples TRBV5-1 to TRBJ2-2, with no clear D. V lost 4 bases, J lost 5 bases, and 15 bases lay in between. CDR3 length equals 15 residues. Germline CDR1 is SGHRS and CDR2 is YFSETQ. CDR3 protein: CASSPAASLTGELFF. CDR3 bases: TGCGCCAGCAGCCCGGCGGCGTCCCTTACCGGGGAGCTGTTTTTT.

V gene TRBV12-5 combines with J gene TRBJ1-1; D perhaps matches TRBD1 (5 bases). This CDR3 contains 15 residues. The V gene lost 0 bases and the J gene lost 7 bases, with 15 bases spanning the gap. In germline, CDR1 is LGHNT, CDR2 FRNRAP. The CDR3 coding sequence is TGTGCTAGTGGTTTGGTACTGGGGCCGCACTTTGAAGCTTTCTTT. This gives the protein CASGLVLGPHFEAFF.

The chain uses TRBV5-1 and TRBJ2-3; D perhaps matches TRBD2 (7 bases). The CDR3 has 16 amino acids. V gave up 6 bases and J gave up 5 bases, with 22 bases separating them. Germline assignment: CDR1 SGHRS and CDR2 YFSETQ. The CDR3: CASIKGSGGFGDTQYF. Here the CDR3 DNA reads TGCGCCAGCATCAAGGGTTCGGGGGGCTTCGGAGATACGCAGTATTTT.

The chain uses TRBV6-5 and TRBJ2-6; D not resolved. Trimming removed 4 bases at V and 0 bases at J, with 7 bases between. The CDR3 totals 15 residues. Germline V CDR1 and CDR2: MNHEY, SVGAGI. For the CDR3, the DNA is TGTGCCAGCAGTTTAAGGGCCTCTGGGGCCAACGTCCTGACTTTC. Protein: CASSLRASGANVLTF.

The rearrangement links TRBV6-5 to TRBJ2-3; D might be TRBD1 or TRBD2, each matching 5 bases. The V and J ends lost 5 bases and 9 bases respectively, with 15 bases between them. Per the germline V gene, CDR1 is MNHEY and CDR2 is SVGAGI. CDR3 size: 13 residues. This chain's CDR3 is CASSPRGLVTQYF. The CDR3 bases are TGTGCCAGCAGTCCCCGGGGCCTAGTAACGCAGTATTTT.

The V gene is TRBV3-1 (or the pseudogene TRBV3-2), the J gene TRBJ1-1; 7 positions match TRBD1. There are 15 residues in the CDR3. The V gene end was trimmed by 3 bases and the J gene end by 2 bases; junction bases not matched to a gene: 6. CDR1 and CDR2 from the germline V gene are LGHDT and YNNKEL (reference sequence). CDR3 nucleotide sequence: TGTGCCAGCAGCCAGCCGGGACAGTCAAACACTGAAGCTTTCTTT. It yields the protein CASSQPGQSNTEAFF.

The chain couples TRBV7-2 to TRBJ2-7; the D call may be TRBD1 or TRBD2 (6 bases each). V lost 2 bases and J 4 bases, leaving 21 bases between the germline ends. Germline V gene sequence: CDR1 SGHTA, CDR2 FQGNSA. CDR3 length equals 17 residues. CDR3 in DNA: TGTGCCAGCAGCTTAATGGGGAGAGGGGGGCTGGGTTACGAGCAGTACTTC. Translated, it gives CASSLMGRGGLGYEQYF.

The genes are TRBV27 and TRBJ2-5; D perhaps matches TRBD1 (6 bases). This CDR3 region has 14 residues. Germline V gene data show CDR1 as MNHEY and CDR2 as SMNVEV (reference sequence). The ends were cut back, 5 bases at V and 2 bases at J, with 12 bases in the middle. The CDR3 spells CASSLMGAQETQYF. In DNA form, the CDR3 reads TGTGCCAGCAGTCTGATGGGGGCACAAGAGACCCAGTACTTC.

The gene calls are TRBV5-1 and TRBJ1-5, with 8 bases lining up with TRBD1. The junction had 6 bases not matched to a gene; V was cut back by 3 bases and J by 4 bases. CDR1 is SGHRS, CDR2 YFSETQ, per germline. The CDR3 totals 15 residues. DNA of the CDR3: TGCGCCAGCAGCTCTGGGACAGGAATAAATCAGCCCCAGCATTTT. Translation gives CASSSGTGINQPQHF.

The chain carries TRBV9 and TRBJ2-3, with a possible D match to TRBD1 (6 bases). Trimming took 3 bases from V and 5 from J, leaving 10 bases between them. There are 13 residues in the CDR3. The germline CDR1 and CDR2 sequences are SGDLS and YYNGEE. The CDR3 loop is CASSDWDKDTQYF. The DNA of the CDR3 is TGTGCCAGCAGCGATTGGGACAAAGATACGCAGTATTTT.